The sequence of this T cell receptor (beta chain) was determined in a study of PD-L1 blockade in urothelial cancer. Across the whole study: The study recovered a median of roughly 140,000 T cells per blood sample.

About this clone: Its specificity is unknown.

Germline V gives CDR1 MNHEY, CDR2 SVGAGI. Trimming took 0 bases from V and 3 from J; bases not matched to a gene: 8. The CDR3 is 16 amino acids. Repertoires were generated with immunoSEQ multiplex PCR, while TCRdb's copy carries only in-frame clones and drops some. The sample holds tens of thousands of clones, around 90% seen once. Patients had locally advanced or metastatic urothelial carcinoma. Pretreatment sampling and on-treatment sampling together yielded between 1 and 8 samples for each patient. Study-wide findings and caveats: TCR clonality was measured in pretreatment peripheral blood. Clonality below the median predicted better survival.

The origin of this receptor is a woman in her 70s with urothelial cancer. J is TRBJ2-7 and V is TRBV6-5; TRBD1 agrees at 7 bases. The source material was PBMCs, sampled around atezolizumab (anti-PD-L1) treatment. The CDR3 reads CASSYSLPGQSYEQYF. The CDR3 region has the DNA TGTGCCAGCAGTTACTCGCTTCCGGGACAGAGCTACGAGCAGTACTTC.